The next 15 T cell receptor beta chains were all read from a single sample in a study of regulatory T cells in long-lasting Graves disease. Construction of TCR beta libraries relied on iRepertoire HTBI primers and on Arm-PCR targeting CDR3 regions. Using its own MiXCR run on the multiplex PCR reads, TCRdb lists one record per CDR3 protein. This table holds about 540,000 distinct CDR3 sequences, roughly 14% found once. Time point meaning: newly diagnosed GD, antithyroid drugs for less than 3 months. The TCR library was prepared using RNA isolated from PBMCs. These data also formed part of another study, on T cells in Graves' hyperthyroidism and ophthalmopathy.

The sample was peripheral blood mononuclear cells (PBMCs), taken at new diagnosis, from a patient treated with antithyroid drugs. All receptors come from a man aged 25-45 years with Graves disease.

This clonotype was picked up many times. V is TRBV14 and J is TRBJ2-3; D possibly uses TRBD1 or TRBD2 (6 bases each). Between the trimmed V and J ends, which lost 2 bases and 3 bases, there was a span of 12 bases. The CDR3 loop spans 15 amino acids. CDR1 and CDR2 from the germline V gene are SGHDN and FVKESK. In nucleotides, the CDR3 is TGTGCCAGCAGCCAATGGTCGGGGGCAACAGATACGCAGTATTTT. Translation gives CASSQWSGATDTQYF.

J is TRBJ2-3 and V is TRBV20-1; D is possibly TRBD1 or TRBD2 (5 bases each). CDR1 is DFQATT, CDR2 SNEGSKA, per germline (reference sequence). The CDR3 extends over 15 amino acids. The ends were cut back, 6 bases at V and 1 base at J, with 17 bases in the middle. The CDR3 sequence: CSAIRGDDGTDTQYF. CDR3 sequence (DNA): TGCAGTGCAATCCGTGGGGACGACGGCACAGATACGCAGTATTTT.

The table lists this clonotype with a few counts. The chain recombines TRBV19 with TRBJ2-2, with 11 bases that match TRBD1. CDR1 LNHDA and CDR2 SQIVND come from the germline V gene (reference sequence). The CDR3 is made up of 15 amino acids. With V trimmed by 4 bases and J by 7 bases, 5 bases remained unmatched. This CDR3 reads CASSRSGTGGGELFF. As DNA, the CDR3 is TGTGCCAGTAGTAGATCCGGGACAGGGGGCGGGGAGCTGTTTTTT.

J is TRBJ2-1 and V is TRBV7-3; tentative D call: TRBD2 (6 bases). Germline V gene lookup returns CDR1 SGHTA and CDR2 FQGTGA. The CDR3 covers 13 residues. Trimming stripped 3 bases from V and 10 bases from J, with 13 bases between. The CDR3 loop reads CASSFGGSSEQFF. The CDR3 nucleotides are TGTGCCAGCAGCTTCGGAGGGAGTAGCGAGCAGTTCTTC.

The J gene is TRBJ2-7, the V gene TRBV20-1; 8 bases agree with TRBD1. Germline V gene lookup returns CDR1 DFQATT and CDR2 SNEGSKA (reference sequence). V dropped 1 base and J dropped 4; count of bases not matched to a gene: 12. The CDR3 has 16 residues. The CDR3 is CSARVGTGGSWYEQYF. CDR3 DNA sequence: TGCAGTGCTAGAGTAGGGACAGGAGGGAGTTGGTACGAGCAGTACTTC.

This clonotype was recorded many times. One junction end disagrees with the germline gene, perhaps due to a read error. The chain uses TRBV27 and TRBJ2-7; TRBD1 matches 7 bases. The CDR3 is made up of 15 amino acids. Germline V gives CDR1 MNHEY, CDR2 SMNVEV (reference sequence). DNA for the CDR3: TGTGCCAGCAGTTCACAAGGACAGGCCTCCAACGAGCAGTACTTC. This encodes CASSSQGQASNEQYF.

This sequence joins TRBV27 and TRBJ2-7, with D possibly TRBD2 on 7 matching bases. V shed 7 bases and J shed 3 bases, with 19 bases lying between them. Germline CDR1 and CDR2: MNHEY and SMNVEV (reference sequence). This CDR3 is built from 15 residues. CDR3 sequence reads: CASKRGGGLNYEQYF. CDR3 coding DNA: TGTGCCAGCAAACGGGGAGGGGGACTTAACTACGAGCAGTACTTC.

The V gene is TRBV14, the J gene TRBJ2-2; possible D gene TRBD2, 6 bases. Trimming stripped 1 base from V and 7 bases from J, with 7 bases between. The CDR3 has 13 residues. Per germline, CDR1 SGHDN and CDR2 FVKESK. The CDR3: CASSQVRGGELFF. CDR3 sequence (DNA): TGTGCCAGCAGCCAAGTGCGGGGCGGGGAGCTGTTTTTT.

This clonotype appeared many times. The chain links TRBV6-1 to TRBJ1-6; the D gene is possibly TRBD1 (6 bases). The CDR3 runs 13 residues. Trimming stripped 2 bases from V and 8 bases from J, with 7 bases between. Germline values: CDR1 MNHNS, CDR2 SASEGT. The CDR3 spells CASSENRDSPLHF. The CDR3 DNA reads TGTGCCAGCAGTGAAAACAGGGATTCACCCCTCCACTTT.

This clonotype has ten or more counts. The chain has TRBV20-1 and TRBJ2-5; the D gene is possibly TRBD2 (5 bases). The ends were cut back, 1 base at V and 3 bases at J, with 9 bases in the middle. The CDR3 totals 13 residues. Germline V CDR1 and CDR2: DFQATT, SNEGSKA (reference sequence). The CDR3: CSARVAGEETQYF. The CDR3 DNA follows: TGCAGTGCTAGAGTCGCCGGGGAAGAGACCCAGTACTTC.

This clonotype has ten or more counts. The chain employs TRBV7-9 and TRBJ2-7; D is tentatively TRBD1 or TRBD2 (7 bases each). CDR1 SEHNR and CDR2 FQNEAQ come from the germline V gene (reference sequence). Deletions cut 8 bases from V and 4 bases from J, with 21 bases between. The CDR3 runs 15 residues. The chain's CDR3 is CASVPESGTAYEQYF. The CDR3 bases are TGTGCCAGCGTGCCTGAGAGCGGGACAGCTTACGAGCAGTACTTC.

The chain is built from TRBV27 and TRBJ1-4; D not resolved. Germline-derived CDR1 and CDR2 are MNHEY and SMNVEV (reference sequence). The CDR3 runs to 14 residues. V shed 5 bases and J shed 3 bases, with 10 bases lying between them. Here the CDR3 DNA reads TGTGCCAGCAGTACAAGAGATCCTAATGAAAAACTGTTTTTT. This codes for CASSTRDPNEKLFF.

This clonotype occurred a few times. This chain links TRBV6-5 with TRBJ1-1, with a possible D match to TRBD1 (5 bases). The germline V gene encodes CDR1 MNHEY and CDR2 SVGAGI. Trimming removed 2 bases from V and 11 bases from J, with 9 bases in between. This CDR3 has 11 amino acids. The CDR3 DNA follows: TGTGCCAGCAGTTACGGGCGGGGGGCTTTCTTT. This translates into CASSYGRGAFF.

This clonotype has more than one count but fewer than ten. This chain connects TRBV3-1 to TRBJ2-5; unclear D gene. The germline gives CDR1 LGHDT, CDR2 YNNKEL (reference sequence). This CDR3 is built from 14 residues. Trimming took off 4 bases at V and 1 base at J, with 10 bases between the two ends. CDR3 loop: CASSRGPGQETQYF. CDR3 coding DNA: TGTGCCAGCAGCCGAGGTCCTGGCCAAGAGACCCAGTACTTC.

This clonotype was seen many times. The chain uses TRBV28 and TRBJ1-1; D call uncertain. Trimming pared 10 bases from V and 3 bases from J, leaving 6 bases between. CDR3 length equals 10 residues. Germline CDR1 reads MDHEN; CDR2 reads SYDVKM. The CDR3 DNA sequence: TGTGCCACCGCGTACACTGAAGCTTTCTTT. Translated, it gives CATAYTEAFF.